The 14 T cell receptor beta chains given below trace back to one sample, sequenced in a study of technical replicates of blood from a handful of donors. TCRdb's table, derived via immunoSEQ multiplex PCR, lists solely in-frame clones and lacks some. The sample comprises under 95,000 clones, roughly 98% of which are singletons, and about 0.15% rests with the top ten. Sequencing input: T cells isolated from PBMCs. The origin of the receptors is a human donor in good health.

The CDR3 region is CATSRESTTNWDRGRYEQYF. The CDR3 nucleotides are TGTGCCACCAGCAGAGAAAGTACGACAAATTGGGACAGGGGGCGATACGAGCAGTACTTC. This chain links TRBV15 with TRBJ2-7; TRBD1 aligns across 12 bases. CDR1 and CDR2 (germline): LNHNV, YYDKDF (reference sequence). With V trimmed by 0 bases and J by 4 bases, 16 bases remained unmatched. CDR3 length equals 20 residues.

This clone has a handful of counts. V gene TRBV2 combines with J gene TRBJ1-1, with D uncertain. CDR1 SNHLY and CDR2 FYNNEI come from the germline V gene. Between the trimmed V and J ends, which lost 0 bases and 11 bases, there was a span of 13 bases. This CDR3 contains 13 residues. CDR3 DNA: TGTGCCAGCAGTGAAGCGCAGTGGAGCAAGGCTTTCTTT. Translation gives CASSEAQWSKAFF. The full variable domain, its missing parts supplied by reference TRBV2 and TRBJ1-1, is EPEVTQTPSHQVTQMGQEVILRCVPISNHLYFYWYRQILGQKVEFLVSFYNNEISEKSEIFDDQFSVERPDGSNFTLKIRSTKLEDSAMYFCASSEAQWSKAFFGQGTRLTVV.

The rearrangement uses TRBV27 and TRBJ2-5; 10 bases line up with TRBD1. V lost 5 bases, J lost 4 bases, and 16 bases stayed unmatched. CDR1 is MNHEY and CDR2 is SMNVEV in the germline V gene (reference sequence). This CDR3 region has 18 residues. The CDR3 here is CASSVGQGGTSISETQYF. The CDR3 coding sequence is TGTGCCAGCAGTGTCGGACAGGGGGGGACATCAATCTCAGAGACCCAGTACTTC.

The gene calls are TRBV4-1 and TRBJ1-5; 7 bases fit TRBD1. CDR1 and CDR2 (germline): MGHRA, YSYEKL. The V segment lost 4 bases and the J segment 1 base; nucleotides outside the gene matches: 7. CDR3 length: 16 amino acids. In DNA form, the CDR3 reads TGCGCCAGCAGCCCGCGGACAGGTACGAGCAATCAGCCCCAGCATTTT. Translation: CASSPRTGTSNQPQHF.

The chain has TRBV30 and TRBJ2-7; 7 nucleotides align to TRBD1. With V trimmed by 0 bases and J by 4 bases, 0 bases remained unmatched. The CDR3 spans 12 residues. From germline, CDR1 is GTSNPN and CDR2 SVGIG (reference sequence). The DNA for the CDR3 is TGTGCCTGGAGTGTACAGGGGTACGAGCAGTACTTC. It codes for CAWSVQGYEQYF.

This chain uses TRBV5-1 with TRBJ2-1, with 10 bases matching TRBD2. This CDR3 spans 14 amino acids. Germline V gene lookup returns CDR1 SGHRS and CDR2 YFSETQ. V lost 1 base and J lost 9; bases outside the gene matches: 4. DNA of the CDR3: TGCGCCAGCAGCTTGCTAGCGGGGGACTCTGAGCAGTTCTTC. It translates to CASSLLAGDSEQFF.

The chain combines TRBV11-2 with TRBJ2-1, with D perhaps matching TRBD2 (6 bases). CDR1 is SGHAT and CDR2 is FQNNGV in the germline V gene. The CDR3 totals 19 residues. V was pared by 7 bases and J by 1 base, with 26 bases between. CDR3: CASINKGGVEGTSYNEQFF. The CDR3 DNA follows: TGTGCCAGCATCAATAAAGGCGGGGTAGAGGGAACTTCCTACAATGAGCAGTTCTTC.

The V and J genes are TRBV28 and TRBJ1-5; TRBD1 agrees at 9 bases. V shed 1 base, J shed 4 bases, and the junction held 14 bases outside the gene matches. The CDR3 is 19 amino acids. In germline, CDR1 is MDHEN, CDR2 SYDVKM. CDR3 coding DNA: TGTGCCAGCAGTTTATCCTCTTATGGAGGGACAGGGAGAAATCAGCCCCAGCATTTT. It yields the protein CASSLSSYGGTGRNQPQHF.

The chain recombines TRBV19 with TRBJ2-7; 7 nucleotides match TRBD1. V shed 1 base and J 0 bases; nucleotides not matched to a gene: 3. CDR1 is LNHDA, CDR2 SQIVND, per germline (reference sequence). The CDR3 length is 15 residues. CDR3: CASSIAGQASYEQYF. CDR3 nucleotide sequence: TGTGCCAGTAGTATAGCCGGACAGGCCTCCTACGAGCAGTACTTC.

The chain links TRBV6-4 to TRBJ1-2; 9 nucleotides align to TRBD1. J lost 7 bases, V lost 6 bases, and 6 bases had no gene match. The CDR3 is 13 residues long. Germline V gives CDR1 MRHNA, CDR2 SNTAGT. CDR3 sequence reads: CASREGQGFGYTF. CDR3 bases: TGTGCCAGCAGGGAGGGACAGGGCTTTGGCTACACCTTC.

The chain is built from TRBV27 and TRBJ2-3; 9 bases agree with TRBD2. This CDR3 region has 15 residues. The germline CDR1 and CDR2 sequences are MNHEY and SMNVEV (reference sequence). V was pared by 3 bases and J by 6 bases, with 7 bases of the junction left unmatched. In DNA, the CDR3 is TGTGCCAGCAGTTTGGCAGCGGGAGGCCCCGATACGCAGTATTTT. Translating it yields CASSLAAGGPDTQYF.

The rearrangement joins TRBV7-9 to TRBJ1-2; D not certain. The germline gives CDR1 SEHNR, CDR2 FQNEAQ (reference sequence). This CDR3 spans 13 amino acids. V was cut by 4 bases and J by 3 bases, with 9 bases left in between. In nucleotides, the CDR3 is TGTGCCAGCAGCTCCGTGAGTCACTATGGCTACACCTTC. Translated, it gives CASSSVSHYGYTF.

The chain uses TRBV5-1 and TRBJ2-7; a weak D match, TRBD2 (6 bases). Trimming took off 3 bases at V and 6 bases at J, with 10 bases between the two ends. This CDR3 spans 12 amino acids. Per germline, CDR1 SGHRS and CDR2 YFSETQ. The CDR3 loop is CASSSNGGEQYF. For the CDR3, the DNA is TGCGCCAGCAGCTCAAACGGGGGCGAGCAGTACTTC.

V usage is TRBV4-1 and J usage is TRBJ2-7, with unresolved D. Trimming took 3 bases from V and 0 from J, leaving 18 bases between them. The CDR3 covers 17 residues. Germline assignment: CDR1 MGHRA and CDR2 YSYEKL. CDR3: CASSHLLSDTFSYEQYF. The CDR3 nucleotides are TGCGCCAGCAGCCACCTTTTGAGTGACACGTTCTCCTACGAGCAGTACTTC.